The next 27 T cell receptor beta chains were all read from a single sample in a study of blood T cells in healthy people across ages. The authors ran a second PCR of 7 to 11 cycles using a sample-barcoded 5' primer and a J-beta primer mix. TCRdb ran MiXCR on the 5' RACE reads and lists one entry per CDR3 protein. The sample gives hundreds of thousands of distinct CDR3 sequences, around 41% of which show up once; about 30% is in the top ten. The source material was blood. These receptors all come from a man older than 75 in good health.

The chain links TRBV20-1 to TRBJ2-7; 11 nucleotides line up with TRBD2. The CDR3 covers 18 residues. Germline-derived CDR1 and CDR2 are DFQATT and SNEGSKA (reference sequence). V dropped 0 bases and J dropped 5; count of bases not matched to a gene: 15. The CDR3 here is CSAREPFLAGGQFHEQYF. The DNA for the CDR3 is TGCAGTGCTAGAGAACCCTTCCTAGCGGGAGGACAATTCCACGAGCAGTACTTC.

This clonotype was found a few times. The rearrangement joins TRBV13 to TRBJ2-6; 7 positions agree with TRBD1. This CDR3 comprises 17 residues. Unmatched junction bases numbered 9, after V lost 5 bases and J lost 2 bases. CDR1 and CDR2 (germline): PRHDT, FYEKMQ (reference sequence). The chain's CDR3 is CASSQRTGTAGANVLTF. The CDR3 nucleotides are TGTGCCAGCAGCCAACGGACAGGAACGGCTGGGGCCAACGTCCTGACTTTC. Together with reference TRBV13 and TRBJ2-6, the CDR3 gives the full variable domain: AAGVIQSPRHLIKEKRETATLKCYPIPRHDTVYWYQQGPGQDPQFLISFYEKMQSDKGSIPDRFSAQQFSDYHSELNMSSLELGDSALYFCASSQRTGTAGANVLTFGAGSRLTVL.

This clonotype has only a few counts. The V gene is TRBV29-1, the J gene TRBJ1-1; D not resolved. Germline V gives CDR1 SQVTM, CDR2 ANQGSEA. Trimming cost V 6 bases and J 0 bases, with 11 bases left between them. The CDR3 consists of 13 residues. The CDR3: CSVFGPLNTEAFF. The CDR3 nucleotides are TGCAGCGTCTTCGGGCCTTTGAACACTGAAGCTTTCTTT.

A word on this clonotype: This may come from a read error, since a much larger clone is one base off. The CDR3 region is CASTPGGRQGTQYF. CDR3 sequence (DNA): TGTGCCAGTACCCCGGGGGGGAGGCAAGGGACCCAGTACTTC. The V gene is TRBV7-2, the J gene TRBJ2-5, with 8 bases aligning to TRBD2. CDR3 length: 14 residues. Per germline, CDR1 SGHTA and CDR2 FQGNSA.

The V and J genes are TRBV7-2 and TRBJ2-1, with 7 bases identical to TRBD2. The CDR3 extends over 14 amino acids. J gave up 8 bases and V 6 bases, and 10 bases lay outside the gene matches. Per germline, CDR1 SGHTA and CDR2 FQGNSA. The CDR3 protein is CASRGLSTVDEQFF. As DNA, the CDR3 is TGTGCCAGCAGGGGACTATCCACGGTTGATGAGCAGTTCTTC. Full variable domain (missing parts from reference TRBV7-2 and TRBJ2-1): GAGVSQSPSNKVTEKGKDVELRCDPISGHTALYWYRQSLGQGLEFLIYFQGNSAPDKSGLPSDRFSAERTGGSVSTLTIQRTQQEDSAVYLCASRGLSTVDEQFFGPGTRLTVL.

The chain has TRBV10-2 and TRBJ2-5; D remains ambiguous. Per the germline V gene, CDR1 is WSHSY and CDR2 is SAAADI. The CDR3 is 13 amino acids. The V and J ends lost 7 bases and 5 bases respectively, with 14 bases between them. In DNA, the CDR3 is TGCGCCAGCATCGGGTTACTCGGGGAGACCCAGTACTTC. It yields the protein CASIGLLGETQYF.

The CDR3: CASRGTSGPQETQYF. DNA for the CDR3: TGTGCCAGCAGGGGGACTAGCGGGCCCCAAGAGACCCAGTACTTC. The rearrangement links TRBV6-5 to TRBJ2-5, with 12 bases matching TRBD2. After removal of 6 bases from V and 1 base from J, the junction contained 3 bases not matched to a gene. CDR3 length equals 15 residues. Looked up from germline, CDR1 is MNHEY and CDR2 is SVGAGI.

The V gene is TRBV3-1, the J gene TRBJ1-3; D is undetermined. V was pared by 5 bases and J by 9 bases, with 17 bases between. The CDR3 length is 14 residues. The germline CDR1 and CDR2 sequences are LGHDT and YNNKEL (reference sequence). CDR3 in amino acids: CASSFHSSLGTIYF. The CDR3 DNA sequence: TGTGCCAGCAGCTTCCACAGTTCTCTTGGCACCATATATTTT. Variable domain in full (rest from reference TRBV3-1 and TRBJ1-3): DTAVSQTPKYLVTQMGNDKSIKCEQNLGHDTMYWYKQDSKKFLKIMFSYNNKELIINETVPNRFSPKSPDKAHLNLHINSLELGDSAVYFCASSFHSSLGTIYFGEGSWLTVV.

The chain recombines TRBV6-6 with TRBJ2-6; D gene uncertain. The CDR3 spans 16 residues. Germline V lookup: CDR1 MNHNY, CDR2 SVGAGI (reference sequence). V lost 4 bases and J 0 bases, leaving 10 bases between the germline ends. The CDR3 nucleotides are TGTGCCAGCAGTTCCCCGCAGACCTCTGGGGCCAACGTCCTGACTTTC. It is translated as CASSSPQTSGANVLTF.

The CDR3 loop reads CASSRGTALNYGYTF. Here the CDR3 DNA reads TGTGCCAGCTCACGGGGGACAGCGCTAAACTATGGCTACACCTTC. The chain combines TRBV18 with TRBJ1-2, with 7 nucleotides matching TRBD1. Germline lookup yields CDR1 KGHSH and CDR2 LQKENI. This CDR3 is built from 15 residues. The V segment lost 4 bases and the J segment 2 bases; nucleotides outside the gene matches: 7.

This clonotype has more than one count but fewer than ten. V and J are TRBV5-6 and TRBJ2-1; 10 bases are shared with TRBD1. Germline V gene sequence: CDR1 SGHDT, CDR2 YYEEEE. The CDR3 has 16 residues. V trimming: 3 bases; J trimming: 6 bases; junction bases outside the gene matches: 9. CDR3 in amino acids: CASSSSGTGETNEQFF. DNA of the CDR3: TGTGCCAGCAGCTCGTCCGGGACAGGGGAAACCAATGAGCAGTTCTTC.

This clonotype has just a few counts. The CDR3 nucleotides are TGTGCCACCAGCAGGGGACCTAGCGGGAGTCCCAATGAGCAGTTCTTC. As protein: CATSRGPSGSPNEQFF. The V gene is TRBV15, the J gene TRBJ2-1, with TRBD2 matching over 10 bases. V lost 3 bases and J lost 6; bases outside the gene matches: 8. The germline CDR1 and CDR2 sequences are LNHNV and YYDKDF (reference sequence). The CDR3 is made up of 16 amino acids. The whole variable domain, remainder taken from reference TRBV15 and TRBJ2-1, is DAMVIQNPRYQVTQFGKPVTLSCSQTLNHNVMYWYQQKSSQAPKLLFHYYDKDFNNEADTPDNFQSRRPNTSFCFLDIRSPGLGDTAMYLCATSRGPSGSPNEQFFGPGTRLTVL.

The chain recombines TRBV5-5 with TRBJ1-1; no clear D gene. Germline-derived CDR1 and CDR2 are SGHKS and YYEKEE (reference sequence). V lost 4 bases to trimming and J lost 4 bases, with 11 bases between them. CDR3 length equals 13 residues. The CDR3 sequence is CASSPIGGTEAFF. DNA for the CDR3: TGTGCCAGCAGCCCTATTGGTGGCACTGAAGCTTTCTTT.

This chain uses TRBV28 with TRBJ2-7, with 7 bases lining up with TRBD1. CDR1 MDHEN and CDR2 SYDVKM come from the germline V gene. This CDR3 region has 13 residues. V lost 6 bases to trimming and J lost 4 bases; unmatched junction nucleotides: 6. CDR3 in DNA: TGTGCCAGCAGACGGGACAGCCCTTACGAGCAGTACTTC. Amino acid sequence: CASRRDSPYEQYF.

The V and J genes are TRBV4-1 and TRBJ1-1, with 9 bases fitting TRBD1. The CDR3 is made up of 15 amino acids. V shed 1 base and J 8 bases; nucleotides not matched to a gene: 8. Germline V CDR1 and CDR2: MGHRA, YSYEKL. The CDR3 region has the DNA TGCGCCAGCAGCCAAGGAAGGACAGGGGCCTCAGAAGCTTTCTTT. Translation gives CASSQGRTGASEAFF.

The rearrangement joins TRBV5-8 to TRBJ2-5, with 9 positions matching TRBD2. The germline CDR1 and CDR2 sequences are SGHTS and YDEGEE. There are 16 residues in the CDR3. With 4 bases clipped from V and 4 bases from J, the junction kept 11 bases outside the gene matches. In DNA, the CDR3 is TGTGCCAGCAGCCGCGGGCGGGGGGGCCTTAGAGAGACCCAGTACTTC. Encoded protein: CASSRGRGGLRETQYF.

As regards this clonotype: The junction departs from germline at one end; a sequencing error may be responsible. V usage is TRBV9 and J usage is TRBJ2-1; tentatively, D is TRBD1 or TRBD2 (5 bases each). The CDR3 loop spans 15 amino acids. CDR1 is SGDLS, CDR2 YYNGEE, per germline. In nucleotides, the CDR3 is TGTGCCAGCAGCACCGCCGGGACCCACTACAATGCGCAGTTCTTC. Translated, it gives CASSTAGTHYNAQFF.

Regarding this clonotype: Compared with germline, one end of the junction differs, possibly owing to a read error. This rearrangement joins TRBV3-1 to TRBJ2-5, with 14 nucleotides matching TRBD2. The J call is uncertain, as TRBJ2-7 better fits the DNA end. Germline-derived CDR1 and CDR2 are LGHDT and YNNKEL (reference sequence). The CDR3 totals 19 residues. Here the CDR3 DNA reads TGTGTCAGCAGCCAAGATCCCGGACTAGCGGGAGGCCCTATTAACGAGCAGTACTTC. It encodes CVSSQDPGLAGGPINEQYF.

The chain has TRBV20-1 and TRBJ2-5; 7 positions match TRBD2. Germline trimming cut 5 bases from V and 5 bases from J; bases unmatched to any gene: 8. The germline CDR1 and CDR2 sequences are DFQATT and SNEGSKA (reference sequence). CDR3 length equals 13 residues. CDR3 region: CSAAGGRKETQYF. The CDR3 DNA reads TGCAGTGCTGCCGGGGGGAGGAAGGAGACCCAGTACTTC.

This clonotype has only a few counts. This chain connects TRBV7-3 to TRBJ2-7; 7 bases line up with TRBD2. V shed 5 bases, J shed 2 bases, and the junction held 12 bases outside the gene matches. Per the germline V gene, CDR1 is SGHTA and CDR2 is FQGTGA. This CDR3 spans 16 amino acids. CDR3 nucleotide sequence: TGTGCCAGCAGCAAAACCCCAGCGGGACGTACCTACGAGCAGTACTTC. It specifies CASSKTPAGRTYEQYF.

This clonotype was observed a handful of times. The CDR3 region has the DNA TGTGCCAGCAGTTACTCACTAGCGGGAGGCTACAATGAGCAGTTCTTC. It encodes CASSYSLAGGYNEQFF. This chain links TRBV6-5 with TRBJ2-1; 12 bases map to TRBD2. Germline lookup yields CDR1 MNHEY and CDR2 SVGAGI. This CDR3 has 16 amino acids. The J segment lost 3 bases and the V segment lost 0 bases, leaving 0 bases of the junction unmatched.

The chain carries TRBV11-1 and TRBJ1-2; 11 nucleotides agree with TRBD1. The V gene's germline CDR1 is SGHAT and CDR2 FQDESV (reference sequence). Germline trimming cut 5 bases from V and 7 bases from J; bases unmatched to any gene: 9. The CDR3 has 15 residues. This CDR3 reads CASSRTGQGASGYTF. CDR3 sequence (DNA): TGTGCCAGCAGCCGTACCGGACAGGGGGCATCTGGCTACACCTTC.

This clonotype has more than one count but fewer than ten. V usage is TRBV27 and J usage is TRBJ1-5, with 7 bases lining up with TRBD1. Germline V gives CDR1 MNHEY, CDR2 SMNVEV (reference sequence). Unmatched junction bases numbered 1, after V lost 0 bases and J lost 2 bases. The length of the CDR3 is 15 residues. The chain's CDR3 is CASSLSGGGNQPQHF. CDR3 in DNA: TGTGCCAGCAGTTTATCAGGGGGCGGCAATCAGCCCCAGCATTTT.

The chain uses TRBV7-2 and TRBJ1-5; D remains ambiguous. Trimming removed 1 base at V and 0 bases at J, with 7 bases between. CDR1 SGHTA and CDR2 FQGNSA come from the germline V gene. The CDR3 covers 15 residues. The chain's CDR3 is CASSLVGYSNQPQHF. In DNA form, the CDR3 reads TGTGCCAGCAGCTTAGTAGGATATAGCAATCAGCCCCAGCATTTT. The whole variable domain, filled in from reference TRBV7-2 and TRBJ1-5, reads GAGVSQSPSNKVTEKGKDVELRCDPISGHTALYWYRQSLGQGLEFLIYFQGNSAPDKSGLPSDRFSAERTGGSVSTLTIQRTQQEDSAVYLCASSLVGYSNQPQHFGDGTRLSIL.

The chain has TRBV28 and TRBJ2-7; TRBD1 is a possible D gene (6 bases). CDR1 is MDHEN, CDR2 SYDVKM, per germline. The V end was cut by 4 bases, the J end by 5 bases, with 21 bases between. The CDR3 runs 16 residues. The CDR3 reads CASSWTRHRETNEQYF. CDR3 DNA sequence: TGTGCCAGCAGTTGGACCCGACACAGGGAGACTAACGAGCAGTACTTC. Full variable domain (remainder filled in from reference TRBV28 and TRBJ2-7): DVKVTQSSRYLVKRTGEKVFLECVQDMDHENMFWYRQDPGLGLRLIYFSYDVKMKEKGDIPEGYSVSREKKERFSLILESASTNQTSMYLCASSWTRHRETNEQYFGPGTRLTVT.

This clonotype was detected ten times or more. The rearrangement joins TRBV6-2 or TRBV6-3 to TRBJ1-2, with D possibly matching TRBD1 (5 bases). This CDR3 has 13 residues. Trimming removed 6 bases from V and 8 bases from J, with 16 bases in between. Germline V gene lookup returns CDR1 MNHEY and CDR2 SVGEGT. Here the CDR3 DNA reads TGTGCCAGCAGCGAAACAGGCCGGCCGGGCTACACCTTC. Translating gives CASSETGRPGYTF.

This clonotype occurred once. The chain uses TRBV18 and TRBJ1-2, with 8 bases aligning to TRBD1. After removal of 3 bases from V and 4 bases from J, the junction contained 13 bases not matched to a gene. The CDR3 runs 17 residues. The V gene's germline CDR1 is KGHSH and CDR2 LQKENI. CDR3 DNA: TGTGCCAGCTCACCGCCCACCGCAGGGGGCGCTTCCTATGGCTACACCTTC. It specifies CASSPPTAGGASYGYTF. The full variable domain, completed using reference TRBV18 and TRBJ1-2, is NAGVMQNPRHLVRRRGQEARLRCSPMKGHSHVYWYRQLPEEGLKFMVYLQKENIIDESGMPKERFSAEFPKEGPSILRIQQVVRGDSAAYFCASSPPTAGGASYGYTFGSGTRLTVV.